Presented here are 29 T cell receptor beta chains from one specimen sequenced in a study of blood T cell repertoires in COVID-19. Measured with immunoSEQ multiplex PCR; TCRdb has only the in-frame clones, and not every one. The data contain some 190,000 clones, 85% of them singletons. Sample: peripheral blood. These receptors were obtained from a woman aged 60 to 75 with acute or convalescent COVID-19.

The chain carries TRBV6-5 and TRBJ2-7; D is possibly TRBD1 (6 bases). Germline CDR1 MNHEY, CDR2 SVGAGI. V lost 6 bases and J lost 1, with 10 bases in between. This CDR3 contains 13 residues. Here the CDR3 reads CASRSGVSYEQYV. The CDR3 DNA reads as TGTGCCAGCAGGTCAGGGGTTTCCTACGAGCAGTACGTC.

This clone was found once. The chain couples TRBV5-1 to TRBJ2-1; possibly TRBD2 for D (6 bases). V was cut by 4 bases and J by 7 bases, with 6 bases left in between. The CDR3 runs to 11 residues. Germline V gene sequence: CDR1 SGHRS, CDR2 YFSETQ. CDR3 amino acids: CASSGGNEQFF. DNA of the CDR3: TGCGCCAGCAGCGGGGGGAATGAGCAGTTCTTC.

This sequence joins TRBV7-2 and TRBJ2-1, with TRBD2 matching over 12 bases. CDR3 length: 18 amino acids. Per germline, CDR1 SGHTA and CDR2 FQGNSA. V was clipped by 6 bases and J by 3 bases; unmatched bases: 12. The CDR3 nucleotides are TGTGCCAGCAGACCACGGACTAGCGGGATCCCCCTCTACAATGAGCAGTTCTTC. Its translation is CASRPRTSGIPLYNEQFF.

The V and J genes are TRBV3-1 (or the pseudogene TRBV3-2) and TRBJ1-3; D not resolved. Looked up from germline, CDR1 is LGHDT and CDR2 is YNNKEL (reference sequence). Trimming stripped 1 base from V and 0 bases from J, with 10 bases between. The CDR3 covers 16 residues. CDR3 region: CASSQAQLASGNTIYF. The CDR3 DNA reads TGTGCCAGCAGCCAAGCACAGCTTGCCTCTGGAAACACCATATATTTT.

The chain employs TRBV25-1 and TRBJ2-2; the match to TRBD2 covers 8 bases. The V gene's germline CDR1 is MGHDK and CDR2 SYGVNS. The V and J ends lost 9 bases and 5 bases, in that order; junction bases with no gene match: 11. CDR3 length: 15 amino acids. The DNA of the CDR3 is TGTGCCAGTGCTCCGGGCGGGAGGCGGACCGGGGAGCTGTTTTTT. Encoded protein: CASAPGGRRTGELFF.

This clone has a single count. J is TRBJ2-4 and V is TRBV29-1; weak D call: TRBD2 (6 bases). Looked up from germline, CDR1 is SQVTM and CDR2 is ANQGSEA. The CDR3 covers 16 residues. With 0 bases removed from V and 7 bases from J, the gap between germline ends came to 19 bases. CDR3 in DNA: TGCAGCGTTGAAGATCCTTATGAACTAGCCGAGAACATTCAGTACTTC. This encodes CSVEDPYELAENIQYF.

Only one count was recorded for this clone. V and J are TRBV15 and TRBJ1-1, with a weak D call TRBD1 (6 bases). Germline CDR1 reads LNHNV; CDR2 reads YYDKDF (reference sequence). This CDR3 has 12 residues. Between the trimmed V and J ends, which lost 0 bases and 8 bases, there was a span of 7 bases. CDR3 in DNA: TGTGCCACCAGCAGAGAGGGGGCGGAAGCTTTCTTT. It codes for CATSREGAEAFF.

This clone turned up a few times. The rearrangement uses TRBV25-1 and TRBJ1-2, with a tentative D call TRBD1 (6 bases). Germline loops: CDR1 MGHDK, CDR2 SYGVNS. CDR3 length: 14 residues. V gave up 4 bases and J gave up 4 bases, with 13 bases separating them. The CDR3 nucleotides are TGTGCCAGCAGTGGAGGACAGTCCGTCTATGGCTACACCTTC. This sequence encodes CASSGGQSVYGYTF.

V usage is TRBV6-5 and J usage is TRBJ1-2; D is undetermined. The CDR3 is made up of 12 amino acids. CDR1 is MNHEY and CDR2 is SVGAGI in the germline V gene. The V gene lost 8 bases and the J gene lost 2 bases, with 9 bases spanning the gap. The CDR3 sequence is CASSNINYGYTF. The CDR3, as DNA: TGTGCCAGCTCGAACATCAACTATGGCTACACCTTC.

This chain connects TRBV28 to TRBJ2-1; TRBD2 matches at 7 bases. The V gene end was trimmed by 7 bases and the J gene end by 9 bases; junction bases not matched to a gene: 15. CDR1 MDHEN and CDR2 SYDVKM come from the germline V gene. The CDR3 is made up of 15 amino acids. The CDR3 coding sequence is TGTGCCAGCACCCCTTCTAGCGGCCGAAGGGGTGAGCAGTTCTTC. It translates to CASTPSSGRRGEQFF.

This clone was counted once. This chain connects TRBV19 to TRBJ2-7, with TRBD2 as a possible D gene (7 bases). The CDR3 runs 13 residues. In germline, CDR1 is LNHDA, CDR2 SQIVND (reference sequence). V lost 3 bases and J lost 3, with 9 bases in between. The CDR3 DNA sequence: TGTGCCAGTAGTATGGGAGGGGGCTACGAGCAGTACTTC. As protein: CASSMGGGYEQYF.

This clone was seen only once. CDR3 region: CASSQVLKNTEAFF. CDR3 nucleotide sequence: TGTGCCAGCAGCCAAGTACTCAAGAACACTGAAGCTTTCTTT. The V and J genes are TRBV3-1 (or the pseudogene TRBV3-2) and TRBJ1-1; no firm D call. The CDR3 contains 14 residues. Trimming stripped 1 base from V and 1 base from J, with 7 bases between. Germline V lookup: CDR1 LGHDT, CDR2 YNNKEL (reference sequence).

The chain links TRBV12-3 or TRBV12-4 to TRBJ1-1; 7 nucleotides agree with TRBD1. Germline trimming cut 6 bases from V and 6 bases from J; bases unmatched to any gene: 7. This CDR3 region has 13 residues. This chain's CDR3 is CASRRGGAPEAFF. As DNA, the CDR3 is TGTGCCAGCAGGCGAGGGGGCGCCCCTGAAGCTTTCTTT.

The rearrangement uses TRBV29-1 and TRBJ1-1; the match to TRBD1 covers 7 bases. CDR1 is SQVTM, CDR2 ANQGSEA, per germline. With V trimmed by 7 bases and J by 10 bases, 6 bases remained unmatched. The CDR3 is 10 amino acids. CDR3: CSAHRGAAFF. For the CDR3, the DNA is TGCAGCGCCCACAGGGGAGCAGCTTTCTTT.

A single count supports this clone. The chain is built from TRBV3-1 (or the pseudogene TRBV3-2) and TRBJ1-5, with TRBD1 identical over 10 bases. The CDR3 is 16 amino acids. Germline V gene data show CDR1 as LGHDT and CDR2 as YNNKEL (reference sequence). V was clipped by 0 bases and J by 6 bases; unmatched bases: 5. DNA for the CDR3: TGTGCCAGCAGCCAAGACCCGGGACAGGGGACTCAGCCCCAGCATTTT. The encoded protein is CASSQDPGQGTQPQHF.

This chain connects TRBV5-1 to TRBJ2-5; weak D call: TRBD2 (5 bases). Germline V gene lookup returns CDR1 SGHRS and CDR2 YFSETQ. The CDR3 spans 11 residues. The germline V and J ends were trimmed by 7 bases and 1 base, with 5 bases remaining between them. In nucleotides, the CDR3 is TGCGCCAGCCGGGGCCAAGAGACCCAGTACTTC. As protein: CASRGQETQYF.

The CDR3 is CAISATGLNTEAFF. The CDR3 DNA sequence: TGTGCCATCAGCGCAACAGGGCTGAACACTGAAGCTTTCTTT. V usage is TRBV10-3 and J usage is TRBJ1-1, with D perhaps TRBD1 (6 bases). Trimming shortened V by 6 bases and J by 0 bases, and 11 bases separated the two germline ends. CDR1 and CDR2 (germline): ENHRY, SYGVKD. The CDR3 length is 14 residues.

This chain links TRBV30 with TRBJ1-4, with TRBD1 matching over 8 bases. Trimming removed 5 bases from V and 8 bases from J; junction bases left unmatched: 7. The CDR3 runs 13 residues. Germline CDR1 reads GTSNPN; CDR2 reads SVGIG (reference sequence). CDR3 region: CAWSGQGGEKLFF. Here the CDR3 DNA reads TGTGCCTGGTCCGGACAGGGCGGCGAAAAACTGTTTTTT.

CDR3 residues: CASSLGASNQPQHF. The CDR3 nucleotides read TGTGCCAGCAGCCTAGGGGCTAGCAATCAGCCCCAGCATTTT. The V and J genes are TRBV7-3 and TRBJ1-5, with D perhaps matching TRBD1 (5 bases). The length of the CDR3 is 14 residues. Germline V gives CDR1 SGHTA, CDR2 FQGTGA. V was pared by 5 bases and J by 0 bases, with 8 bases between. The full variable domain, its missing parts supplied by reference TRBV7-3 and TRBJ1-5, is GAGVSQTPSNKVTEKGKYVELRCDPISGHTALYWYRQSLGQGPEFLIYFQGTGAADDSGLPNDRFFAVRPEGSVSTLKIQRTERGDSAVYLCASSLGASNQPQHFGDGTRLSIL.

This chain uses TRBV14 with TRBJ2-5; TRBD2 agrees at 10 bases. The V and J ends lost 2 bases and 7 bases, in that order; junction bases with no gene match: 1. The CDR3 has 13 residues. Per the germline V gene, CDR1 is SGHDN and CDR2 is FVKESK. The CDR3 DNA reads TGTGCCAGCAGCCAACAGCGGGAGGGGACCCAGTACTTC. This translates into CASSQQREGTQYF. Full variable domain (rest looked up from reference TRBV14 and TRBJ2-5): EAGVTQFPSHSVIEKGQTVTLRCDPISGHDNLYWYRRVMGKEIKFLLHFVKESKQDESGMPNNRFLAERTGGTYSTLKVQPAELEDSGVYFCASSQQREGTQYFGPGTRLLVL.

The V and J genes are TRBV7-2 and TRBJ1-6; 7 nucleotides agree with TRBD1. The CDR3 totals 15 residues. The V gene's germline CDR1 is SGHTA and CDR2 FQGNSA. Trimming at V came to 5 bases and at J to 4 bases, leaving 5 bases not matched to a gene. CDR3 sequence: CASSQRQGYNSPLHF. In DNA, the CDR3 is TGTGCCAGCAGCCAGAGACAGGGTTATAATTCACCCCTCCACTTT.

V is TRBV7-2 and J is TRBJ1-1, with 7 bases fitting TRBD1. The CDR3 contains 12 residues. Germline assignment: CDR1 SGHTA and CDR2 FQGNSA. The ends lost 3 bases at V and 6 bases at J; junction bases unmatched: 1. The DNA for the CDR3 is TGTGCCAGCAGCTTGGACAGGCCTGAAGCTTTCTTT. Amino acids: CASSLDRPEAFF.

This clone was seen only once. The CDR3 sequence: CASSLGDSRTEKLFF. The CDR3 region has the DNA TGTGCCAGCAGCTTGGGGGACAGTAGGACTGAAAAACTGTTTTTT. The chain is built from TRBV5-5 and TRBJ1-4, with 7 bases that match TRBD1. Germline V gene sequence: CDR1 SGHKS, CDR2 YYEKEE (reference sequence). The CDR3 has 15 amino acids. Losses at the gene ends were 0 bases for V and 7 bases for J; bases not matched to a gene: 6.

The V and J genes are TRBV19 and TRBJ1-6, with D maybe TRBD1 (5 bases). This CDR3 is 19 amino acids long. The V end was cut by 6 bases, the J end by 0 bases, with 21 bases between. The germline gives CDR1 LNHDA, CDR2 SQIVND (reference sequence). CDR3 DNA sequence: TGTGCCAGTAGCATCCGTGTAGTGGACACCAGCTCCTATAATTCACCCCTCCACTTT. It specifies CASSIRVVDTSSYNSPLHF.

The CDR3 spells CASSADRYNSPLHF. The DNA for the CDR3 is TGTGCCAGCAGTGCGGACAGATATAATTCACCCCTCCACTTT. The chain has TRBV28 and TRBJ1-6; TRBD1 is a possible D gene (6 bases). Germline V gives CDR1 MDHEN, CDR2 SYDVKM. Trimming shortened V by 5 bases and J by 4 bases, and 9 bases separated the two germline ends. The CDR3 length is 14 residues.

The V call is TRBV6-4, the J call TRBJ2-7, with TRBD1 as a possible D gene (6 bases). The CDR3 runs 13 residues. The germline V and J ends were trimmed by 7 bases and 5 bases, with 15 bases remaining between them. Germline loops: CDR1 MRHNA, CDR2 SNTAGT. The CDR3 nucleotides are TGTGCCAGCACCCCAAGAGACAGGAACGAGCAGTACGTC. Translation: CASTPRDRNEQYV.

The V gene is TRBV9, the J gene TRBJ2-4, with D tentatively TRBD2 (5 bases). V lost 0 bases and J lost 1, with 5 bases in between. CDR3 size: 14 residues. The germline gives CDR1 SGDLS, CDR2 YYNGEE. CDR3 in amino acids: CASSVGGAKNIQYF. The CDR3, as DNA: TGTGCCAGCAGCGTAGGAGGGGCCAAAAACATTCAGTACTTC.

The chain employs TRBV5-1 and TRBJ1-2, with TRBD1 matching 8 bases. The V segment lost 4 bases and the J segment 7 bases; nucleotides outside the gene matches: 6. Looked up from germline, CDR1 is SGHRS and CDR2 is YFSETQ. The CDR3 extends over 13 amino acids. The CDR3 region has the DNA TGCGCCAGCAGCCCGGCAGGGGGCAGTGGCTACACCTTC. This translates into CASSPAGGSGYTF.

The rearrangement links TRBV7-3 to TRBJ2-5, with 7 bases aligning to TRBD1. CDR3 length: 13 residues. Germline CDR1 reads SGHTA; CDR2 reads FQGTGA. J was trimmed by 3 bases and V by 5 bases; bases with no gene match: 3. The CDR3 here is CASSLTGEETQYF. CDR3 nucleotides: TGTGCCAGCAGCCTTACAGGGGAAGAGACCCAGTACTTC. Combining the CDR3 with reference TRBV7-3 and TRBJ2-5 gives the whole variable domain GAGVSQTPSNKVTEKGKYVELRCDPISGHTALYWYRQSLGQGPEFLIYFQGTGAADDSGLPNDRFFAVRPEGSVSTLKIQRTERGDSAVYLCASSLTGEETQYFGPGTRLLVL.